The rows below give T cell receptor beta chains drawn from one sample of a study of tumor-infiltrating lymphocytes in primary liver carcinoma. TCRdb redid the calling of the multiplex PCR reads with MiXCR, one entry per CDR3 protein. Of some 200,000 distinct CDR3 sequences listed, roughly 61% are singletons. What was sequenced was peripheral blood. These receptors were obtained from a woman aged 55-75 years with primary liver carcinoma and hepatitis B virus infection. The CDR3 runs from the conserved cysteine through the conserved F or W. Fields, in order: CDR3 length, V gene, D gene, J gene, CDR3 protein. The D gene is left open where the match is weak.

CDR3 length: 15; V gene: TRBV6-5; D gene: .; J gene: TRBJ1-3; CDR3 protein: CASSLTVGPRHTIYF
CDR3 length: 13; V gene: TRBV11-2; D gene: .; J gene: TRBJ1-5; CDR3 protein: CASRRGSNQPQHF
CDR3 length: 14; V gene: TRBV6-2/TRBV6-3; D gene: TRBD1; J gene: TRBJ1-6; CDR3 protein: CASGWDRRNSPLHF
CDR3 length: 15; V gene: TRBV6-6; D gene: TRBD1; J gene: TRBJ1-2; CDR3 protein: CGSSSRTGSNYGYTF
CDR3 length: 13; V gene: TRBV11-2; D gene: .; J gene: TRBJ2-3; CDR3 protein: CTNSLSRERGQYF
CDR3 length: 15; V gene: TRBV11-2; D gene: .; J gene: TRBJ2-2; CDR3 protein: CASSPLQSGIGELFF
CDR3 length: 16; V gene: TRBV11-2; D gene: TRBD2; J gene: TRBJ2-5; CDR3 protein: CASSLGVKTSGGTQYF
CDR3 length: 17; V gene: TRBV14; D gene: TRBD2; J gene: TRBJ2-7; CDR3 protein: CASSLMKGLAGAYEQYF
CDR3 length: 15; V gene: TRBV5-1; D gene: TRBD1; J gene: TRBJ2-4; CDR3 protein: CASSPSTGGRNIQYF
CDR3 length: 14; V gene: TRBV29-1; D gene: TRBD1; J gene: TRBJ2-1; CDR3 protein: CSVDGTGVSNEQFF
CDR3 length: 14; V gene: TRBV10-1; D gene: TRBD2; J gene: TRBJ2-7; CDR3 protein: CASSDSGRPGEQYF
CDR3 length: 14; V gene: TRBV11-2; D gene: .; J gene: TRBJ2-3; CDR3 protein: CASIRDRYTDTQYF
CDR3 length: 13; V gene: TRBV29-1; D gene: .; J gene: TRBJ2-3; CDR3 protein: CSVGPRGPDTQYF
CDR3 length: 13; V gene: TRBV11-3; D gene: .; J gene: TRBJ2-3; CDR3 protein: CTSSLDRTDTQYF
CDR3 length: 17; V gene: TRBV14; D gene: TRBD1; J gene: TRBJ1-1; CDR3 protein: CASSQGTGGLLYTEAFF
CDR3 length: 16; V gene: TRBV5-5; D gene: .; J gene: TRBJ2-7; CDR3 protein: CARSRTGPTASYEQYF